These 26 T cell receptor beta chains share one sample of origin, sequenced in a study of blood T cell repertoires in COVID-19. The data were produced by immunoSEQ multiplex PCR, yet TCRdb's version contains in-frame clones alone and is incomplete. This sample has around 68,000 clones, with approximately 90% found just once. Sequencing was performed on peripheral blood. The receptor source for this set is a woman aged 45-65 years with acute or convalescent COVID-19.

J is TRBJ2-2 and V is TRBV29-1; TRBD2 matches at 10 bases. Germline V gives CDR1 SQVTM, CDR2 ANQGSEA. V lost 5 bases to trimming and J lost 3 bases; unmatched junction nucleotides: 6. The CDR3 has 15 residues. Here the CDR3 DNA reads TGCAGCGTTACTAGCGGGGACGCTTACACCGGGGAGCTGTTTTTT. Translation gives CSVTSGDAYTGELFF.

V and J are TRBV5-6 and TRBJ2-5, with 13 nucleotides matching TRBD2. Germline assignment: CDR1 SGHDT and CDR2 YYEEEE. The J segment lost 2 bases and the V segment lost 2 bases, leaving 3 bases of the junction unmatched. The CDR3 consists of 16 residues. The CDR3 DNA follows: TGTGCCAGCAGCTTTGGACTAGCGGGGGAACAAGAGACCCAGTACTTC. Translated, it gives CASSFGLAGEQETQYF. Full variable domain (outside the CDR3, taken from reference TRBV5-6 and TRBJ2-5): DAGVTQSPTHLIKTRGQQVTLRCSPKSGHDTVSWYQQALGQGPQFIFQYYEEEERQRGNFPDRFSGHQFPNYSSELNVNALLLGDSALYLCASSFGLAGEQETQYFGPGTRLLVL.

This sequence joins TRBV5-8 and TRBJ1-5; 8 bases agree with TRBD1. The length of the CDR3 is 15 residues. The V gene's germline CDR1 is SGHTS and CDR2 YDEGEE. The V gene end was trimmed by 3 bases and the J gene end by 4 bases; junction bases not matched to a gene: 6. CDR3 in amino acids: CASSSGTGMNQPQHF. CDR3 nucleotides: TGTGCCAGCAGCTCCGGGACAGGAATGAATCAGCCCCAGCATTTT.

V gene TRBV3-1 (or the pseudogene TRBV3-2) combines with J gene TRBJ2-7; 9 positions agree with TRBD1. The CDR3 is made up of 18 amino acids. V gave up 4 bases and J gave up 0 bases; unmatched junction bases: 13. Germline loops: CDR1 LGHDT, CDR2 YNNKEL (reference sequence). The DNA of the CDR3 is TGTGCCAGCAGCCCCCCAAAGACAGGGGGTGGGAGCTCCTACGAGCAGTACTTC. It encodes CASSPPKTGGGSSYEQYF.

The V and J genes are TRBV6-1 and TRBJ1-3; D call uncertain. Per germline, CDR1 MNHNS and CDR2 SASEGT. V was cut by 4 bases and J by 1 base, with 17 bases left in between. CDR3 length: 17 residues. The CDR3 region has the DNA TGTGCCAGCAGTGCCCCACCCGGGGAGGTATCTGGAAACACCATATATTTT. This encodes CASSAPPGEVSGNTIYF.

The J gene is TRBJ2-5, the V gene TRBV6-1; D unclear. This CDR3 is 13 amino acids long. The V and J ends lost 3 bases and 2 bases respectively, with 7 bases between them. CDR1 and CDR2 from the germline V gene are MNHNS and SASEGT. The chain's CDR3 is CASSDSDQETQYF. The DNA of the CDR3 is TGTGCCAGCAGTGATTCAGATCAAGAGACCCAGTACTTC.

The rearrangement links TRBV30 to TRBJ1-5; D may be TRBD1 (5 bases). Trimming removed 0 bases at V and 2 bases at J, with 11 bases between. The CDR3 runs 15 residues. Per the germline V gene, CDR1 is GTSNPN and CDR2 is SVGIG (reference sequence). CDR3: CAWSVAGVGNQPQHF. The CDR3 nucleotides read TGTGCCTGGAGTGTAGCGGGGGTCGGCAATCAGCCCCAGCATTTT.

The chain uses TRBV4-1 and TRBJ2-7, with 8 bases fitting TRBD2. The CDR3 extends over 15 amino acids. V dropped 2 bases and J dropped 3; count of bases not matched to a gene: 6. From germline, CDR1 is MGHRA and CDR2 YSYEKL. CDR3 sequence (DNA): TGCGCCAGCAGCCAAACTAGCGGAGGCTACTACGAGCAGTACTTC. Residues: CASSQTSGGYYEQYF.

In its sample, this clone was seen once. The rearrangement links TRBV28 to TRBJ1-5; D is unresolved. The CDR3 is 13 residues long. Germline CDR1 and CDR2: MDHEN and SYDVKM. The V end was cut by 7 bases, the J end by 7 bases, with 14 bases between. DNA for the CDR3: TGTGCCAGCAAGGGCGGGCTTGAGCAGCCCCAGCATTTT. It is translated as CASKGGLEQPQHF.

CDR3 bases: TGTGCCAGCAGCTTAGGTCCGGTGTCAGGAAACACCATATATTTT. Its translation: CASSLGPVSGNTIYF. The V call is TRBV13, the J call TRBJ1-3; D unclear. The V end lost 0 bases, the J end lost 4 bases, and 10 bases lay between the germline ends. The length of the CDR3 is 15 residues. The germline gives CDR1 PRHDT, CDR2 FYEKMQ (reference sequence). Using reference TRBV13 and TRBJ1-3 for the parts outside the CDR3, the full variable domain is AAGVIQSPRHLIKEKRETATLKCYPIPRHDTVYWYQQGPGQDPQFLISFYEKMQSDKGSIPDRFSAQQFSDYHSELNMSSLELGDSALYFCASSLGPVSGNTIYFGEGSWLTVV.

This rearrangement joins TRBV2 to TRBJ1-6, with TRBD1 identical over 8 bases. Trimming cost V 6 bases and J 5 bases; bases outside gene matches: 3. The length of the CDR3 is 14 residues. Germline CDR1 and CDR2: SNHLY and FYNNEI. As DNA, the CDR3 is TGTGCCAGCAGGGTCAGGGGGCATAATTCACCCCTCCACTTT. This encodes CASRVRGHNSPLHF.

The chain uses TRBV5-4 and TRBJ1-3, with 7 bases lining up with TRBD1. The CDR3 has 17 amino acids. Germline V gene sequence: CDR1 SGHNT, CDR2 YYREEE (reference sequence). V lost 4 bases to trimming and J lost 4 bases; unmatched junction nucleotides: 14. In DNA form, the CDR3 reads TGTGCCAGCAGCCAAGGAGGGGGCGGATTCAGCGGAAACACCATATATTTT. Its protein product is CASSQGGGGFSGNTIYF. The full variable domain, in which reference TRBV5-4 and TRBJ1-3 provide the parts outside the CDR3, is ETGVTQSPTHLIKTRGQQVTLRCSSQSGHNTVSWYQQALGQGPQFIFQYYREEENGRGNFPPRFSGLQFPNYSSELNVNALELDDSALYLCASSQGGGGFSGNTIYFGEGSWLTVV.

The chain couples TRBV19 to TRBJ2-3; tentatively, D is TRBD1 (6 bases). The germline V gene encodes CDR1 LNHDA and CDR2 SQIVND (reference sequence). The CDR3 spans 14 residues. The ends were cut back, 8 bases at V and 5 bases at J, with 17 bases in the middle. The CDR3 DNA reads TGTGCCAGTTCGGGACACCAGTTGAGAGATACGCAGTATTTT. This codes for CASSGHQLRDTQYF.

This sequence joins TRBV6-2 or TRBV6-3 and TRBJ1-1; possibly TRBD1 for D (5 bases). Germline V gene data show CDR1 as MNHEY and CDR2 as SVGEGT. V lost 5 bases and J lost 2, with 18 bases in between. CDR3 length equals 16 residues. In DNA form, the CDR3 reads TGTGCCAGCAGTAGATATTCCAGGGTTAGAAACACTGAAGCTTTCTTT. This encodes CASSRYSRVRNTEAFF.

This clone was detected once. The chain joins TRBV5-1 to TRBJ2-1, with a tentative D call TRBD2 (5 bases). Germline CDR1 and CDR2: SGHRS and YFSETQ. The CDR3 sequence is 13 residues long. Trimming pared 0 bases from V and 6 bases from J, leaving 7 bases between. The CDR3 DNA follows: TGCGCCAGCAGCTTGGAGAGGGCCAATGAGCAGTTCTTC. It codes for CASSLERANEQFF. The variable domain in full, with the rest retrieved from reference TRBV5-1 and TRBJ2-1, is KAGVTQTPRYLIKTRGQQVTLSCSPISGHRSVSWYQQTPGQGLQFLFEYFSETQRNKGNFPGRFSGRQFSNSRSEMNVSTLELGDSALYLCASSLERANEQFFGPGTRLTVL.

V gene TRBV2 combines with J gene TRBJ2-7; 7 bases are a match to TRBD1. The CDR3 is 12 amino acids. Trimming at V came to 8 bases and at J to 6 bases, leaving 7 bases not matched to a gene. Per germline, CDR1 SNHLY and CDR2 FYNNEI. CDR3 protein: CASRRQGPEQYF. DNA of the CDR3: TGTGCCAGCCGCAGACAGGGTCCCGAGCAGTACTTC.

The chain carries TRBV9 and TRBJ1-2; 8 nucleotides line up with TRBD1. The ends lost 5 bases at V and 7 bases at J; junction bases unmatched: 7. This CDR3 has 13 residues. The germline gives CDR1 SGDLS, CDR2 YYNGEE. The CDR3 DNA reads TGTGCCAGCAGGGGACAGGTTGTCTTTGGCTACACCTTC. Translation gives CASRGQVVFGYTF. Looking up the rest from reference TRBV9 and TRBJ1-2 gives the full variable domain: DSGVTQTPKHLITATGQRVTLRCSPRSGDLSVYWYQQSLDQGLQFLIQYYNGEERAKGNILERFSAQQFPDLHSELNLSSLELGDSALYFCASRGQVVFGYTFGSGTRLTVV.

V and J are TRBV7-9 and TRBJ1-2, with a possible D match to TRBD1 (6 bases). V was clipped by 6 bases and J by 8 bases, with 19 bases between them. This CDR3 contains 14 residues. Germline lookup yields CDR1 SEHNR and CDR2 FQNEAQ (reference sequence). Here the CDR3 DNA reads TGTGCCAGCAGTGTTAGACGGGGGGCGGGCGGCTACACCTTC. Translation gives CASSVRRGAGGYTF.

The J gene is TRBJ1-1, the V gene TRBV28; the D gene is possibly TRBD1 (5 bases). Looked up from germline, CDR1 is MDHEN and CDR2 is SYDVKM. This CDR3 contains 13 residues. V lost 6 bases and J lost 3, with 11 bases in between. CDR3 coding DNA: TGTGCCAGCAGCCTAGGGGTAGACACTGAAGCTTTCTTT. Its protein is CASSLGVDTEAFF.

The gene calls are TRBV2 and TRBJ1-4; 7 nucleotides agree with TRBD1. CDR3 size: 15 residues. CDR1 SNHLY and CDR2 FYNNEI come from the germline V gene. The V gene end was trimmed by 5 bases and the J gene end by 7 bases; junction bases not matched to a gene: 10. The CDR3 DNA reads TGTGCCAGCAGTACTAACAGGGGAGTCGGTGAAAAACTGTTTTTT. Amino acids: CASSTNRGVGEKLFF.

The V call is TRBV25-1, the J call TRBJ1-2; TRBD1 is a possible D gene (6 bases). The germline CDR1 and CDR2 sequences are MGHDK and SYGVNS. The CDR3 sequence is 18 residues long. V shed 5 bases and J shed 7 bases, with 29 bases lying between them. The CDR3 coding sequence is TGTGCCAGCAGTTCATGGACCAAGATGACAGGACTAGGGGGTGGCTACACCTTC. Its protein product is CASSSWTKMTGLGGGYTF.

The chain is built from TRBV6-2 or TRBV6-3 and TRBJ2-5, with TRBD1 identical over 9 bases. CDR3 length: 16 amino acids. V was clipped by 6 bases and J by 3 bases; unmatched bases: 11. Per germline, CDR1 MNHEY and CDR2 SVGEGT. The CDR3 protein is CASSLYRGLGEETQYF. The CDR3 DNA sequence: TGTGCCAGCAGCCTCTACAGGGGGCTTGGAGAAGAGACCCAGTACTTC.

The V and J genes are TRBV4-2 and TRBJ1-1; D is uncertain. Between the trimmed V and J ends, which lost 1 base and 0 bases, there was a span of 9 bases. This CDR3 is 15 amino acids long. The germline V gene has CDR1 LGHNA and CDR2 YNFKEQ. CDR3 residues: CASSQGPGMNTEAFF. The CDR3 nucleotides are TGTGCCAGCAGCCAAGGACCAGGCATGAACACTGAAGCTTTCTTT.

The chain carries TRBV19 and TRBJ2-2, with 8 bases matching TRBD2. V trimming: 3 bases; J trimming: 7 bases; junction bases outside the gene matches: 10. CDR3 length equals 16 residues. The germline V gene encodes CDR1 LNHDA and CDR2 SQIVND (reference sequence). The CDR3 here is CASSIRGSGTGGELFF. The CDR3 bases are TGTGCCAGTAGTATCCGGGGTAGCGGGACGGGCGGGGAGCTGTTTTTT.

The gene calls are TRBV29-1 and TRBJ2-1; 11 bases align to TRBD2. The CDR3 is 16 amino acids. The junction had 13 bases not matched to a gene; V was cut back by 7 bases and J by 5 bases. Germline loops: CDR1 SQVTM, CDR2 ANQGSEA. CDR3 bases: TGCAGCGCCCGCTGGGGGACTAGCGGAGGGAACAATGAGCAGTTCTTC. It encodes CSARWGTSGGNNEQFF.

The genes are TRBV7-2 and TRBJ1-2, with 7 bases aligning to TRBD1. The CDR3 loop spans 15 amino acids. The V and J ends lost 2 bases and 4 bases, in that order; junction bases with no gene match: 7. Germline V gene lookup returns CDR1 SGHTA and CDR2 FQGNSA. The CDR3 here is CASSLNAGQTYGYTF. CDR3 nucleotide sequence: TGTGCCAGCAGCTTAAACGCGGGACAGACCTATGGCTACACCTTC.